A selection of T cell receptor beta chains follows, all from one sample in a study of blood T cells in healthy people across ages. One entry per CDR3 protein results from TCRdb running MiXCR on the 5' RACE reads. The sample has 780,000 or so distinct CDR3 sequences, more than 50% seen once. What was sequenced was blood. These receptors all come from a man aged 35 to 55 in good health. Both conserved end residues are part of each CDR3. A D gene is named only where the DNA matches it firmly.

>TRBV4-1|TRBJ2-6|NA
CASSSRHGTLSSGANVLTF
>TRBV10-3|TRBJ2-5|TRBD2
CAIRAGGEGSETQYF
>TRBV9|TRBJ1-6|NA
CASSQTVNPPLHF
>TRBV5-1|TRBJ2-3|TRBD1
CASSYETGGAADTQYF
>TRBV7-9|TRBJ2-6|NA
CASSGVPGSGANVLTF
>TRBV20-1|NA|NA
CSASFLGQGSKTQYF
>TRBV28|TRBJ2-1|TRBD2
CASMGASGRGSEQFF
>TRBV20-1|NA|NA
CSAPTVNPGEQYF
>TRBV6-6|TRBJ1-2|NA
CASRQGFNSNYGYTF
>TRBV27|NA|NA
CASSSTGSGTQYF